Detailed here is one T cell receptor (beta chain). Which antigen it targets is not known. No base quality values were provided; no much bigger clone lies one nucleotide off. This sample is part of a study of control samples from healthy donors and cancer patients (TCRdb year 2020). The germline V gene supplies CDR1 SQVTM and CDR2 ANQGSEA. V loses 0 bases at its end and J loses 3 bases; junction bases beyond the gene matches: 7. From its cysteine to its phenylalanine, the CDR3 spans 15 amino acids. Just CDR3 DNA is preserved here, 45 bases in frame from base 1. The method was the immunoSEQ multiplex PCR assay. The table comes from immuneACCESS by way of TCRdb, which keeps in-frame sequences with V and J called. Part of the clones is missing from these tables; in studies checked, under half for an unresolved V gene and the rest for unknown reasons. The sample table records 140,000 or so clones; around 90% of these occur just once. The ten biggest clones cover about 3% of the sample.

The V gene is TRBV29-1 and the J gene is TRBJ1-2; 7 bases in the middle match TRBD1. This TCR came from a man younger than 40 in good health. Sample: blood. The nucleotide sequence is TGCAGCGTTGAAGATCGAGAGGGGGCTCACTATGGCTACACCTTC. Its product reads: CSVEDREGAHYGYTF.